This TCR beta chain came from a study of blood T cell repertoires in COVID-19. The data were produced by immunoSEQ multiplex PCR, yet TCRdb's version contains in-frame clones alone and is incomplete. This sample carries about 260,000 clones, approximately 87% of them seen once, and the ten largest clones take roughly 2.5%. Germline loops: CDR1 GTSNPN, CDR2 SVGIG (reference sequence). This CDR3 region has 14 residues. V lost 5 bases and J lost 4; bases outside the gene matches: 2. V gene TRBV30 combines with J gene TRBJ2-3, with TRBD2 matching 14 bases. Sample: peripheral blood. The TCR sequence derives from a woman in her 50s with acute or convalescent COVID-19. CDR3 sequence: CAWSTSGRADTQYF. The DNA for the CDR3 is TGTGCCTGGTCGACTAGCGGGAGGGCAGATACGCAGTATTTT.